Below are 31 T cell receptor beta chains sequenced from a single sample in a study of T cell clonality in common variable immunodeficiency. General study results and limits: Reportedly, TCR beta sequences from common variable immunodeficiency showed fewer deletions and N-nucleotide insertions.

For these TCRs, the target antigens are not known. Produced via immunoSEQ multiplex PCR; TCRdb's table is partial and in-frame only. The sample spans some 8,200 clones; the ten largest clones claim 3% to 4%. Source material: peripheral blood mononuclear cells. The receptors originated from a human donor with common variable immunodeficiency.

Details on this clone: The missing CDR3 end, 3 residues past where the read stops, is filled in from the germline J gene. V is TRBV5-6 and J is TRBJ2-1, with TRBD1 as a possible D gene (6 bases). Trimming took 0 bases from V and 3 from J, leaving 10 bases between them. This CDR3 contains 15 residues. Germline V CDR1 and CDR2: SGHDT, YYEEEE. The CDR3 spells CASSLETGHYNEQFF. CDR3 bases read: TGTGCCAGCAGCTTGGAGACAGGACACTACAATGAG. The complete variable domain, with remaining parts taken from reference TRBV5-6 and TRBJ2-1, reads DAGVTQSPTHLIKTRGQQVTLRCSPKSGHDTVSWYQQALGQGPQFIFQYYEEEERQRGNFPDRFSGHQFPNYSSELNVNALLLGDSALYLCASSLETGHYNEQFFGPGTRLTVL.

This clone is classed as medium-sized by frequency. The read ends 3 residues before the CDR3 terminus; that terminus is restored from the germline J gene. The chain uses TRBV15 and TRBJ2-7; D may be TRBD1 (5 bases). V lost 1 base, J lost 5 bases, and 6 bases lay in between. The CDR3 has 12 amino acids. Germline V lookup: CDR1 LNHNV, CDR2 YYDKDF (reference sequence). The sequenced part of the CDR3 DNA is TGTGCCACCAGCAGAGTGGACAACGAG. Its translation: CATSRVDNE. The CDR3, in full, reads CATSRVDNEQYF.

This clone is labeled medium-sized based on frequency. The read is 3 residues too short to cover the CDR3 end, so that end is filled in from the germline J gene. The chain uses TRBV5-1 and TRBJ2-7; D not resolved. From germline, CDR1 is SGHRS and CDR2 YFSETQ. This CDR3 region has 13 residues. Trimming took 0 bases from V and 2 from J, leaving 6 bases between them. CDR3 DNA (partial): TGCGCCAGCAGCTTGGACAGTCCCTACGAG. It is translated as CASSLDSPYE. The whole CDR3 sequence reads CASSLDSPYEQYF.

A note on this clone: The DNA ends 3 residues before the CDR3 does, and the rest of the CDR3 is filled in from the germline J gene. J is TRBJ2-2 and V is TRBV6-1; no firm D call. This CDR3 has 11 amino acids. Trimming shortened V by 3 bases and J by 7 bases, and 3 bases separated the two germline ends. In germline, CDR1 is MNHNS, CDR2 SASEGT. The part of the CDR3 DNA that was read is TGTGCCAGCAGTGAGTACGGGGAG. This sequence encodes CASSEYGE. The entire CDR3 protein is CASSEYGELFF.

Its frequency marks this clone as medium-sized. Coverage ceases 3 residues before the CDR3 finishes, and the germline J gene fills in the end. This rearrangement joins TRBV29-1 to TRBJ2-7, with D maybe TRBD2 (5 bases). This CDR3 has 12 residues. Germline V lookup: CDR1 SQVTM, CDR2 ANQGSEA. V gave up 5 bases and J gave up 0 bases, with 8 bases separating them. Partial CDR3 DNA: TGCAGCGTTTCGGGGAACTCCTACGAG. This sequence encodes CSVSGNSYE. The full CDR3 is CSVSGNSYEQYF.

This clone is classed as medium-sized by frequency. This chain's CDR3 is CASSTDRGKYSNQPQHF. The covered CDR3 bases are TGTGCCAGTAGTACAGACAGGGGGAAATATAGCAATCAGCCC. The gene calls are TRBV19 and TRBJ1-5; 9 bases align to TRBD1. The CDR3 is cut off 3 residues early in the read; its end comes from the germline J gene. J gave up 0 bases and V 4 bases, and 7 bases lay outside the gene matches. Germline V gives CDR1 LNHDA, CDR2 SQIVND (reference sequence). The CDR3 is 17 residues long.

A remark on this clone: The read ends 3 residues before the CDR3 terminus; that terminus is restored from the germline J gene. The V call is TRBV6-1, the J call TRBJ1-5; no firm D call. The V end lost 4 bases, the J end lost 0 bases, and 7 bases lay between the germline ends. The germline gives CDR1 MNHNS, CDR2 SASEGT. This CDR3 comprises 14 residues. The part of the CDR3 DNA that was read is TGTGCCAGCAGTGCAGGAACTAGCAATCAGCCC. Translation gives CASSAGTSNQP. The complete CDR3 sequence is CASSAGTSNQPQHF.

The CDR3 protein is CASSLMRGVETQYF. The covered CDR3 bases are TGTGCCAGCAGCTTGATGCGGGGTGTCGAGACC. The gene calls are TRBV5-6 and TRBJ2-5, with D perhaps TRBD2 (6 bases). The missing CDR3 end, 3 residues past where the read stops, is filled in from the germline J gene. V was shortened by 1 base and J by 5 bases, with 12 bases between the two germline ends. In germline, CDR1 is SGHDT, CDR2 YYEEEE. The CDR3 loop spans 14 amino acids.

The covered CDR3 bases are TGTGCCAGCAGCTTAAGCGGGGGGGCCCGGGAGACC. Encoded protein: CASSLSGGARET. The entire CDR3 reads CASSLSGGARETQYF. The chain uses TRBV7-3 and TRBJ2-5, with 9 bases that match TRBD2. The sequenced fragment ends 3 residues before the CDR3 boundary, so the rest is inferred from the germline J gene. V trimming: 1 base; J trimming: 5 bases; junction bases outside the gene matches: 5. The germline V gene has CDR1 SGHTA and CDR2 FQGTGA. The CDR3 extends over 15 amino acids.

A word on this clone: The read falls 3 residues short of the CDR3 end, and the missing part is taken from the germline J gene. This chain joins TRBV7-2 and TRBJ2-7, with D perhaps given as TRBD1 or TRBD2 (5 bases each). The CDR3 is made up of 14 amino acids. The V gene's germline CDR1 is SGHTA and CDR2 FQGNSA. V was cut by 0 bases and J by 2 bases, with 8 bases left in between. The CDR3 DNA, read in part, is TGTGCCAGCAGCTTAGCGAGGGGCACCTACGAG. Translating it yields CASSLARGTYE. The entire CDR3 protein reads CASSLARGTYEQYF.

Points on this clone: With the read ending 3 residues before the CDR3 end, the germline J gene is used to fill in that end. This rearrangement joins TRBV6-2 or TRBV6-3 to TRBJ1-5; D is perhaps TRBD1 (6 bases). Germline values: CDR1 MNHEY, CDR2 SVGEGT. Between the trimmed V and J ends, which lost 7 bases and 3 bases, there was a span of 10 bases. This CDR3 contains 13 residues. Incomplete CDR3 DNA: TGTGCCAGCAAACAGGGCTTCAATCAGCCC. Translated: CASKQGFNQP. The entire CDR3 reads CASKQGFNQPQHF.

As to this clone: The read ends 3 residues early relative to the CDR3; the germline J gene fills the gap. This chain joins TRBV2 and TRBJ1-5; 7 positions agree with TRBD1. With 5 bases clipped from V and 5 bases from J, the junction kept 9 bases outside the gene matches. CDR3 length equals 15 residues. Germline CDR1 SNHLY, CDR2 FYNNEI. This chain's CDR3 is CASSRGGQGDQPQHF. CDR3 bases read: TGTGCCAGCAGTCGAGGAGGGCAGGGGGATCAGCCC.

Worth noting for this clone: The observed sequence ends 3 residues before the CDR3 terminus, with the missing tail filled in from the germline J gene. The chain links TRBV18 to TRBJ2-3, with 9 positions matching TRBD1. CDR1 and CDR2 from the germline V gene are KGHSH and LQKENI. This CDR3 is built from 17 residues. The V gene end was trimmed by 1 base and the J gene end by 4 bases; junction bases not matched to a gene: 9. The CDR3 loop reads CASSPLPQGAISDTQYF. The sequenced CDR3 bases are TGTGCCAGCTCACCACTCCCACAGGGGGCTATATCAGATACG.

In regard to this clone: The CDR3 is cut off 3 residues early in the read; its end comes from the germline J gene. The chain recombines TRBV19 with TRBJ1-2, with D unresolved. The CDR3 runs to 15 residues. Germline CDR1 and CDR2: LNHDA and SQIVND (reference sequence). Trimming took off 5 bases at V and 0 bases at J, with 13 bases between the two ends. CDR3 DNA (partial): TGTGCCAGTAGTCCCCCAGACACCGCTAACTATGGC. Residues: CASSPPDTANYG. The CDR3 in full is CASSPPDTANYGYTF.

With respect to this clone: The sequenced fragment ends 3 residues before the CDR3 boundary, so the rest is inferred from the germline J gene. The chain has TRBV2 and TRBJ2-7, with 7 bases fitting TRBD1. The CDR3 has 13 amino acids. Trimming at V came to 6 bases and at J to 1 base, leaving 3 bases not matched to a gene. Germline V gene data show CDR1 as SNHLY and CDR2 as FYNNEI. The CDR3 reads CASSRDSSYEQYF. The sequenced part of the CDR3 DNA is TGTGCCAGCAGCCGGGACAGTTCCTACGAG.

Concerning this clone: The read terminates 3 residues before the CDR3 end, so the remaining end is supplied by the germline J gene. This rearrangement joins TRBV18 to TRBJ1-4; 9 positions match TRBD1. The CDR3 loop spans 14 amino acids. Trimming cost V 3 bases and J 7 bases; bases outside gene matches: 3. CDR1 and CDR2 from the germline V gene are KGHSH and LQKENI. The covered CDR3 bases are TGTGCCAGCTCACCCCGGACAGGGGCTGAAAAA. Translation: CASSPRTGAEK. Given in full, the CDR3 is CASSPRTGAEKLFF.

Notes on this clone: The read gets to within 3 residues of the CDR3 end, and the germline J gene fills in the rest. The rearrangement uses TRBV18 and TRBJ1-1; D is possibly TRBD1 (6 bases). Germline CDR1 reads KGHSH; CDR2 reads LQKENI. V gave up 3 bases and J gave up 4 bases, with 12 bases separating them. This CDR3 is built from 14 residues. The part of the CDR3 DNA that was read is TGTGCCAGCTCACCGGCAGGGGAGGGCACTGAA. Amino acid sequence: CASSPAGEGTE. The full CDR3 protein is CASSPAGEGTEAFF.

As concerns this clone: Read sequence stops 3 residues before the CDR3 end, and the germline J gene provides the missing end. This chain links TRBV7-9 with TRBJ2-3; the match to TRBD1 covers 8 bases. Germline-derived CDR1 and CDR2 are SEHNR and FQNEAQ (reference sequence). The V gene end was trimmed by 5 bases and the J gene end by 5 bases; junction bases not matched to a gene: 3. The CDR3 is 13 residues long. This CDR3 reads CASSLGTGDTQYF. The CDR3 DNA, read in part, is TGTGCCAGCAGCCTCGGGACAGGAGATACG.

Concerning this clone itself: Sequencing ends 3 residues short of the CDR3 end; the germline J gene provides the rest. J is TRBJ2-5 and V is TRBV18; 8 nucleotides match TRBD1. J lost 5 bases, V lost 5 bases, and 10 bases had no gene match. The germline CDR1 and CDR2 sequences are KGHSH and LQKENI. The CDR3 spans 15 residues. Here the CDR3 reads CASSSLTGGGETQYF. The covered CDR3 bases are TGTGCCAGCTCATCTCTTACAGGGGGAGGTGAGACC. The full variable domain, with the rest looked up from reference TRBV18 and TRBJ2-5, is NAGVMQNPRHLVRRRGQEARLRCSPMKGHSHVYWYRQLPEEGLKFMVYLQKENIIDESGMPKERFSAEFPKEGPSILRIQQVVRGDSAAYFCASSSLTGGGETQYFGPGTRLLVL.

Of note for this clone: The read ends 3 residues shy of where the CDR3 ends; the end is completed using the germline J gene. The chain has TRBV18 and TRBJ1-6; D is unresolved. The CDR3 is made up of 13 amino acids. The ends were cut back, 4 bases at V and 9 bases at J, with 10 bases in the middle. The germline V gene encodes CDR1 KGHSH and CDR2 LQKENI. The covered CDR3 bases are TGTGCCAGCTCACAGGGCGACCGTTCACCC. Encoded protein: CASSQGDRSP. The whole CDR3 protein reads CASSQGDRSPLHF.

Of note for this clone: With the read ending 3 residues before the CDR3 end, the germline J gene is used to fill in that end. The V gene is TRBV2, the J gene TRBJ2-7, with a weak D call TRBD1 (5 bases). Trimming took off 4 bases at V and 2 bases at J, with 6 bases between the two ends. CDR1 and CDR2 (germline): SNHLY, FYNNEI. This CDR3 comprises 12 residues. CDR3 region: CASSVDTYEQYF. The sequenced part of the CDR3 DNA is TGTGCCAGCAGTGTGGACACCTACGAG. The full variable domain, its missing parts supplied by reference TRBV2 and TRBJ2-7, is EPEVTQTPSHQVTQMGQEVILRCVPISNHLYFYWYRQILGQKVEFLVSFYNNEISEKSEIFDDQFSVERPDGSNFTLKIRSTKLEDSAMYFCASSVDTYEQYFGPGTRLTVT.

Concerning this clone itself: Read data end 3 residues before the CDR3 end; the end is taken from the germline J gene. J is TRBJ1-5 and V is TRBV7-2; 7 bases fit TRBD1. V lost 1 base, J lost 6 bases, and 6 bases stayed unmatched. Per germline, CDR1 SGHTA and CDR2 FQGNSA. CDR3 size: 15 residues. The covered CDR3 bases are TGTGCCAGCAGCTTAGGCCCAGGGGGGAGTCAGCCC. Its protein is CASSLGPGGSQP. In full, the CDR3 reads CASSLGPGGSQPQHF.

As concerns this clone: The CDR3 end lies 3 residues beyond the end of the read and is filled in from the germline J gene. V is TRBV5-1 and J is TRBJ2-2; a possible D gene is TRBD1 (6 bases). Germline lookup yields CDR1 SGHRS and CDR2 YFSETQ. The CDR3 sequence is 15 residues long. V lost 5 bases and J 5 bases, leaving 16 bases between the germline ends. The covered CDR3 bases are TGCGCCAGCAGACCTCGGGACATGGGGACCGGGGAG. This encodes CASRPRDMGTGE. The full CDR3 reads CASRPRDMGTGELFF.

This clone shows up as medium-sized by frequency. The read ends 3 residues early relative to the CDR3; the germline J gene fills the gap. The chain recombines TRBV7-9 with TRBJ2-4; TRBD2 is a possible D gene (6 bases). CDR1 SEHNR and CDR2 FQNEAQ come from the germline V gene (reference sequence). The V and J ends lost 1 base and 2 bases respectively, with 9 bases between them. The CDR3 length is 15 residues. Here the CDR3 reads CASSLVGGSKNIQYF. The CDR3 DNA, read in part, is TGTGCCAGCAGCTTAGTCGGGGGATCCAAAAACATT.

Concerning this clone: Sequencing ends 3 residues short of the CDR3 end; the germline J gene provides the rest. The V call is TRBV7-9, the J call TRBJ2-5; 11 bases agree with TRBD2. Losses at the gene ends were 5 bases for V and 2 bases for J; bases not matched to a gene: 4. The CDR3 spans 15 residues. Germline loops: CDR1 SEHNR, CDR2 FQNEAQ (reference sequence). The covered CDR3 bases are TGTGCCAGCAGCCTTAGCGGGGGGGTACAAGAGACC. It encodes CASSLSGGVQET. The CDR3 in full is CASSLSGGVQETQYF.

Concerning this clone: The sequence runs out 3 residues before the end of the CDR3; the remainder is reconstructed from the germline J gene. The V and J genes are TRBV7-2 and TRBJ2-5; D possibly matches TRBD1 or TRBD2 (5 bases each). The ends were cut back, 3 bases at V and 5 bases at J, with 16 bases in the middle. In germline, CDR1 is SGHTA, CDR2 FQGNSA. The CDR3 loop spans 15 amino acids. CDR3 DNA, as far as it was read: TGTGCCAGCAGCTTCGTTGGGGCGCGAGGGGAGACC. Translation: CASSFVGARGET. The whole CDR3 sequence reads CASSFVGARGETQYF.

Comments on this clone: The read ends 3 residues shy of where the CDR3 ends; the end is completed using the germline J gene. The rearrangement uses TRBV5-6 and TRBJ1-5, with D possibly TRBD1 on 6 matching bases. The germline V gene has CDR1 SGHDT and CDR2 YYEEEE. CDR3 length: 14 amino acids. Trimming removed 4 bases at V and 3 bases at J, with 11 bases between. Here the CDR3 reads CASSQNRVNQPQHF. The sequenced CDR3 bases are TGTGCCAGCAGCCAAAACAGGGTCAATCAGCCC.

On this clone itself: The read gets to within 3 residues of the CDR3 end, and the germline J gene fills in the rest. The chain joins TRBV7-9 to TRBJ1-2; TRBD1 agrees at 8 bases. V gave up 5 bases and J gave up 1 base; unmatched junction bases: 6. The CDR3 contains 15 residues. The germline gives CDR1 SEHNR, CDR2 FQNEAQ (reference sequence). The CDR3 loop reads CASSSTRGLNYGYTF. The DNA read from the CDR3 is TGTGCCAGCAGCAGTACCAGGGGGCTTAACTATGGC.

Worth noting for this clone: Read coverage stops 3 residues before the CDR3 terminus; the germline J gene supplies the remainder. The gene calls are TRBV30 and TRBJ1-5, with 8 bases matching TRBD1. The ends lost 0 bases at V and 0 bases at J; junction bases unmatched: 7. CDR1 is GTSNPN and CDR2 is SVGIG in the germline V gene (reference sequence). The CDR3 is made up of 17 amino acids. CDR3 region: CAWSVQGAVFSNQPQHF. Partial CDR3 DNA: TGTGCCTGGAGTGTCCAGGGGGCGGTTTTTAGCAATCAGCCC.

Concerning this clone itself: The observed sequence ends 3 residues before the CDR3 terminus, with the missing tail filled in from the germline J gene. The chain uses TRBV2 and TRBJ2-1; D remains ambiguous. The germline CDR1 and CDR2 sequences are SNHLY and FYNNEI. CDR3 length: 12 amino acids. V lost 7 bases and J 3 bases, leaving 7 bases between the germline ends. The CDR3 spells CASTRFYNEQFF. Incomplete CDR3 DNA: TGTGCCAGCACTCGGTTCTACAATGAG.

Considering frequency, this clone is medium-sized (0.01 to 0.1%). The read finishes 3 residues shy of the CDR3 end, and the germline J gene is used to complete it. V usage is TRBV5-4 and J usage is TRBJ2-1; 9 nucleotides align to TRBD1. This CDR3 spans 14 amino acids. Germline lookup yields CDR1 SGHNT and CDR2 YYREEE (reference sequence). J gave up 7 bases and V 5 bases, and 7 bases lay outside the gene matches. The CDR3 spells CASRTPGQGNEQFF. Partial CDR3 DNA: TGTGCCAGCAGGACCCCGGGACAGGGTAATGAG.